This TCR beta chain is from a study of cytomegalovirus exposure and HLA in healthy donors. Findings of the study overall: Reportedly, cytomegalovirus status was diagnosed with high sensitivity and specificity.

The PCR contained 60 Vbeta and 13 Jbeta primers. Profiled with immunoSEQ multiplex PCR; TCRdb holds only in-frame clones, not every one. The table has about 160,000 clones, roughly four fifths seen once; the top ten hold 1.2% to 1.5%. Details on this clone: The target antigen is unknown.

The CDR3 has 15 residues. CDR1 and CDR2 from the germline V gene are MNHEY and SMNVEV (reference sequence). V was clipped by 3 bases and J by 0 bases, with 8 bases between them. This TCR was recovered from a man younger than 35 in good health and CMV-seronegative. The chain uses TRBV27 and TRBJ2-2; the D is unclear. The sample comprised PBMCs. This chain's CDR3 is CASSLFLANTGELFF. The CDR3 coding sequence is TGTGCCAGCAGTTTGTTCCTAGCGAACACCGGGGAGCTGTTTTTT.